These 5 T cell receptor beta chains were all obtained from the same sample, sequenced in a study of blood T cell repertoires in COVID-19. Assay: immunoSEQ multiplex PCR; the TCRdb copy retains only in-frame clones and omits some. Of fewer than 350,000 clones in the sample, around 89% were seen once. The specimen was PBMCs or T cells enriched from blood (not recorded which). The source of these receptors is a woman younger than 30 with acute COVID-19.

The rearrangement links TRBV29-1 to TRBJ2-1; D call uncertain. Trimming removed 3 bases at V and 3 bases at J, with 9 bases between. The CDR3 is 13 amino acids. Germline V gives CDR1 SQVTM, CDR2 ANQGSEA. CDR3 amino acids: CSVEGRYYNEQFF. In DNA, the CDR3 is TGCAGCGTTGAGGGCAGGTACTACAATGAGCAGTTCTTC.

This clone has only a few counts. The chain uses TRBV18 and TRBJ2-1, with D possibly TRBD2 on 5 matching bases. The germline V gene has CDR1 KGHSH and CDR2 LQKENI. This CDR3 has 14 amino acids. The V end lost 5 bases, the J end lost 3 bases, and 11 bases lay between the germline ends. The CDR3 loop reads CASSEGDYYNEQFF. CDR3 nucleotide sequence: TGTGCCAGCTCAGAGGGAGACTACTACAATGAGCAGTTCTTC.

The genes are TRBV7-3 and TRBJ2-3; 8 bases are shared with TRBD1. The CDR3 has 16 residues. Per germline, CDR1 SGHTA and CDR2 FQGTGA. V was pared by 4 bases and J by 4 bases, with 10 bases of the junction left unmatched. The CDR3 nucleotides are TGTGCCAGCAGCTCTACGGGACAGGCCGGATCAGATACGCAGTATTTT. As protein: CASSSTGQAGSDTQYF.

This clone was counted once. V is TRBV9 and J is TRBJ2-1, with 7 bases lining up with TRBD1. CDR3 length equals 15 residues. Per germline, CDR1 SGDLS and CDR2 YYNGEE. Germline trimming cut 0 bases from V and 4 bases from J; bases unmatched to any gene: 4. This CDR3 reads CASSVELGQYNEQFF. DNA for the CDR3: TGTGCCAGCAGCGTAGAATTGGGACAGTACAATGAGCAGTTCTTC.

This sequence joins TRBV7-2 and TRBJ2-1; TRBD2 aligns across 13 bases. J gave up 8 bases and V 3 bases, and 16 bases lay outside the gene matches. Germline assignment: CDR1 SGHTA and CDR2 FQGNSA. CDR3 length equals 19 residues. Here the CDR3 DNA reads TGTGCCAGCAGCTTCACCGGGACTAGCGGGACAAAAGTCGGGGATGAGCAGTTCTTC. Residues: CASSFTGTSGTKVGDEQFF.